This T cell receptor beta chain was observed in a study of blood T cells in healthy people across ages. The study, taken as a whole, reports: Older age coincided with a roughly linear decline in TCR beta diversity per million T cells. Naive and antigen-experienced cells could not be conclusively compared, given unsorted PBMCs.

Germline V gene data show CDR1 as WNHNN and CDR2 as SYGVQD (reference sequence). The CDR3 covers 16 residues. The V gene lost 8 bases and the J gene lost 4 bases, with 23 bases spanning the gap. In regard to this clonotype: The antigen is not known.

Together with a sample-barcoded 5' primer, a J-beta primer mix was included in a second PCR lasting about 7 to 12 cycles. Every molecule of cDNA carried a tag from a template-switch adaptor with 12 random nucleotides. MiXCR, applied by TCRdb to the 5' RACE reads, yields one record per CDR3 protein. The table shows about 640,000 distinct CDR3 sequences, with under 70% occurring only once. This chain connects TRBV10-1 to TRBJ1-1, with D unclear. The sample consisted of blood. This receptor was taken from a man in his sixties in good health. The CDR3 is CASSGGRAGRGTEAFF. CDR3 sequence (DNA): TGCGCCAGCTCCGGTGGACGGGCTGGTCGGGGCACTGAAGCTTTCTTT.